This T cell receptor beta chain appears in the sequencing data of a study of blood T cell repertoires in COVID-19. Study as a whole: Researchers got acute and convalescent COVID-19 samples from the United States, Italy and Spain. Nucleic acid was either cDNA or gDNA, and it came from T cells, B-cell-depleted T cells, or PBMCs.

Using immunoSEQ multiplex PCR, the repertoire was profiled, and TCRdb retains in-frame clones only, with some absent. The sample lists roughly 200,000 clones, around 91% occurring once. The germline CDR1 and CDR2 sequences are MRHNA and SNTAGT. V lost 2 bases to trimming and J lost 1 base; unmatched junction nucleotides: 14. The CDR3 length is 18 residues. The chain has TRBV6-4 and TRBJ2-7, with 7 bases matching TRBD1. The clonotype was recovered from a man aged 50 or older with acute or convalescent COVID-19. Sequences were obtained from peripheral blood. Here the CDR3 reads CASSDAKGGQARSYEQYV. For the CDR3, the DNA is TGTGCCAGCAGTGACGCGAAAGGAGGACAGGCGCGATCCTACGAGCAGTACGTC.